The sequence of this TCR beta chain was determined in a study of OX40 agonist ivuxolimab in advanced cancers. General observations from the study: At doses 0.1 to 3.0 mg/kg, CD4+ and CD8+ clones expanded.

Germline V gene sequence: CDR1 MNHEY, CDR2 SMNVEV (reference sequence). The CDR3 has 16 residues. The J segment lost 3 bases and the V segment lost 2 bases, leaving 3 bases of the junction unmatched. Assay: immunoSEQ multiplex PCR; the TCRdb copy retains only in-frame clones and omits some. The data show about 36,000 clones, approximately 90% seen once. Points on this clone: Its antigen is as yet unknown.

The starting material was CD4+ or CD8+ T cells sorted from blood, obtained in a trial of the OX40 agonist ivuxolimab. This TCR derives from an adult with an advanced solid tumor such as melanoma, head and neck, liver or kidney cancer. The genes are TRBV27 and TRBJ2-6, with 8 bases matching TRBD1. Here the CDR3 reads CASSLDRGVGANVLTF. The CDR3, as DNA: TGTGCCAGCAGTTTAGACAGGGGAGTTGGGGCCAACGTCCTGACTTTC.